The source of this T cell receptor beta chain is a study of T cell changes during pregnancy in multiple sclerosis (dated by TCRdb to about 2019). About the investigation overall: Changes in the T cell repertoire over the course of pregnancy were examined in this study in women with multiple sclerosis.

The CDR3 spans 14 residues, from the cysteine through the phenylalanine. The retained sequence is limited to the CDR3, 42 bases, with the frame set at the first base. In the germline V gene (reference sequence), CDR1 corresponds to GTSNPN and CDR2 to SVGIG. V is pared back by 4 bases and J by 5 bases, with 14 bases lying between the germline termini. Turning to this clone: Its antigen is not yet known. One base away there is no much larger clone; base qualities are not given.

Library construction relied on the immunoSEQ multiplex PCR assay. TCRdb took over this immuneACCESS table, retaining in-frame rearrangements with V and J assigned. Such tables are incomplete; in checked studies, under half of the missing clones stem from an unresolved V gene, and the remainder is unexplained. In all, the sample holds some 99,000 clones, and roughly 92% of those were seen once. Together, the top ten hold 0.99% of the sample. In this chain, TRBV30 is recombined with TRBJ2-2, with a weak D call of TRBD2 (5 bases match). This clonotype originated in a female donor with multiple sclerosis, enrolled in a pregnancy study. The sample consisted of peripheral blood, taken after pregnancy. The encoded CDR3 is CAWTRGKVTGELFF. The nucleotide sequence reads as follows: TGTGCCTGGACGAGAGGGAAGGTGACCGGGGAGCTGTTTTTT.